These 6 T cell receptor beta chains came from one sample sequenced in a study of beta chain features in type 1 diabetes. Study findings and constraints: TCRB CDR3s from Type 1 diabetes patients were moderately but significantly shorter in all four CD4+ subsets.

What these receptors recognize is not known. TCRB transcripts that were expressed got sequenced, as all of the isolated RNA had been reverse transcribed. Libraries were prepared by immunoSEQ multiplex PCR; TCRdb keeps only in-frame clonotypes and omits some of them. The data hold hundreds of thousands of clones, with about 11% observed a single time. The sample comprised naive CD4+ T cells from blood. The receptor source for this set is a man aged 30 to 39 with type 1 diabetes.

CDR3 coding DNA: TGCGCCAGCAGCTTGGTGTGGGGTGGGACAGAGCAGTTCTTC. It codes for CASSLVWGGTEQFF. The rearrangement uses TRBV5-1 and TRBJ2-1; D perhaps matches TRBD1 (6 bases). Germline assignment: CDR1 SGHRS and CDR2 YFSETQ. Deletions cut 0 bases from V and 10 bases from J, with 14 bases between. The CDR3 totals 14 residues.

This clone came up a few times. V gene TRBV4-1 combines with J gene TRBJ2-2; D is unclear. CDR3 length equals 14 residues. V lost 7 bases, J lost 1 base, and 10 bases lay in between. Germline CDR1 is MGHRA and CDR2 is YSYEKL. The DNA for the CDR3 is TGCGCCAGCAATCAGATTTTGAACACCGGGGAGCTGTTTTTT. Its protein product is CASNQILNTGELFF.

This clone turned up a few times. V is TRBV7-2 and J is TRBJ2-5; 14 nucleotides line up with TRBD2. This CDR3 has 16 residues. V trimming: 6 bases; J trimming: 7 bases; junction bases outside the gene matches: 10. Germline V gene data show CDR1 as SGHTA and CDR2 as FQGNSA. The CDR3 DNA sequence: TGTGCCAGCAGTCGCGGACTAGCGGGGGGATCTGGGACCCAGTACTTC. As protein: CASSRGLAGGSGTQYF. Combining the CDR3 with reference TRBV7-2 and TRBJ2-5 gives the whole variable domain GAGVSQSPSNKVTEKGKDVELRCDPISGHTALYWYRQSLGQGLEFLIYFQGNSAPDKSGLPSDRFSAERTGGSVSTLTIQRTQQEDSAVYLCASSRGLAGGSGTQYFGPGTRLLVL.

The chain employs TRBV5-4 and TRBJ1-1; the D is unclear. Germline CDR1 SGHNT, CDR2 YYREEE (reference sequence). This CDR3 is 13 amino acids long. V was clipped by 6 bases and J by 8 bases, with 17 bases between them. The CDR3, as DNA: TGTGCCAGCACCGTTAACAGAGGGAGCGAAGCTTTCTTT. It translates to CASTVNRGSEAFF.

The V and J genes are TRBV30 and TRBJ2-4; 7 nucleotides agree with TRBD1. Unmatched junction bases numbered 3, after V lost 6 bases and J lost 1 base. The CDR3 is 13 amino acids. Germline V gives CDR1 GTSNPN, CDR2 SVGIG (reference sequence). Written as DNA, the CDR3 is TGTGCCTGCTCAGGGGGTGCCAAAAACATTCAGTACTTC. As protein: CACSGGAKNIQYF.

J is TRBJ2-7 and V is TRBV6-5; 11 bases align to TRBD1. Germline values: CDR1 MNHEY, CDR2 SVGAGI. The CDR3 contains 16 residues. Trimming removed 4 bases from V and 5 bases from J; junction bases left unmatched: 10. CDR3 region: CASSFFRGTGGNEQYF. The CDR3 DNA follows: TGTGCCAGCAGTTTCTTTCGTGGGACAGGGGGTAACGAGCAGTACTTC.